Presented here are 18 T cell receptor beta chains from one specimen sequenced in a study of blood T cell repertoires in COVID-19. Produced via immunoSEQ multiplex PCR; TCRdb's table is partial and in-frame only. The sample lists 85,000 to 120,000 clones; roughly 92% were seen once. The source material was peripheral blood. These receptor sequences come from a woman between 50 and 59 years old with COVID-19, enrolled during active disease.

This clone was seen once. J is TRBJ2-3 and V is TRBV24-1; 8 bases align to TRBD2. Germline V gives CDR1 KGHDR, CDR2 SFDVKD. The CDR3 totals 17 residues. J gave up 2 bases and V 2 bases, and 8 bases lay outside the gene matches. The CDR3 DNA reads TGTGCCACCAGTGATTGGGGACTAGGGCGACTCACAGATACGCAGTATTTT. It encodes CATSDWGLGRLTDTQYF.

This chain joins TRBV12-5 and TRBJ1-1; the D gene is possibly TRBD1 (5 bases). This CDR3 is 14 amino acids long. Trimming stripped 4 bases from V and 3 bases from J, with 12 bases between. Germline V gene data show CDR1 as LGHNT and CDR2 as FRNRAP. CDR3 protein: CASGSSWGDTEAFF. DNA for the CDR3: TGTGCTAGTGGTTCGTCCTGGGGGGACACTGAAGCTTTCTTT.

The rearrangement uses TRBV4-1 and TRBJ2-3, with D unclear. This CDR3 has 15 residues. Germline-derived CDR1 and CDR2 are MGHRA and YSYEKL. V dropped 1 base and J dropped 3 bases, with 11 bases sitting between them. CDR3 bases: TGCGCCAGCAGCCAAGTGGTTTCTAGGACAGATACGCAGTATTTT. Its protein product is CASSQVVSRTDTQYF.

The chain recombines TRBV27 with TRBJ2-5; D may be TRBD2 (6 bases). CDR1 and CDR2 (germline): MNHEY, SMNVEV (reference sequence). V lost 5 bases and J lost 2, with 6 bases in between. The CDR3 loop spans 12 amino acids. The CDR3, as DNA: TGTGCCAGCAGTGGACTACAAGAGACCCAGTACTTC. Translated, it gives CASSGLQETQYF.

The CDR3 spells CAWSGDRSPEKLFF. Here the CDR3 DNA reads TGTGCCTGGAGTGGGGACAGGTCACCGGAAAAACTGTTTTTT. The V gene is TRBV30, the J gene TRBJ1-4, with 8 bases that match TRBD1. Germline V gives CDR1 GTSNPN, CDR2 SVGIG (reference sequence). This CDR3 has 14 residues. The J segment lost 8 bases and the V segment lost 1 base, leaving 6 bases of the junction unmatched. The full variable domain, rest sourced from reference TRBV30 and TRBJ1-4, is SQTIHQWPATLVQPVGSPLSLECTVEGTSNPNLYWYRQAAGRGLQLLFYSVGIGQISSEVPQNLSASRPQDRQFILSSKKLLLSDSGFYLCAWSGDRSPEKLFFGSGTQLSVL.

Notes on this clone: This CDR3 is also generated by other DNA sequences in the sample. This chain joins TRBV24-1 and TRBJ1-1, with a weak D call TRBD1 (5 bases). V lost 6 bases to trimming and J lost 2 bases, with 9 bases between them. This CDR3 region has 13 residues. The germline V gene encodes CDR1 KGHDR and CDR2 SFDVKD. The CDR3: CATSRGLNTEAFF. The CDR3 bases are TGTGCCACCAGTAGGGGCCTAAACACTGAAGCTTTCTTT.

J is TRBJ2-1 and V is TRBV7-2; 13 positions match TRBD2. CDR1 and CDR2 (germline): SGHTA, FQGNSA. This CDR3 is 16 amino acids long. Trimming cost V 4 bases and J 10 bases; bases outside gene matches: 10. CDR3 sequence reads: CASSSLSRLAGGEQFF. The CDR3 DNA reads TGTGCCAGCAGCTCCCTTAGCCGACTAGCGGGGGGAGAGCAGTTCTTC.

The V and J genes are TRBV20-1 and TRBJ2-2; D unclear. The CDR3 is made up of 13 amino acids. Germline-derived CDR1 and CDR2 are DFQATT and SNEGSKA (reference sequence). V was trimmed by 3 bases and J by 3 bases, leaving 8 bases between them. The CDR3: CSASPLYTGELFF. The CDR3 DNA sequence: TGCAGTGCTAGTCCACTGTACACCGGGGAGCTGTTTTTT.

The V gene is TRBV21-1, the J gene TRBJ1-5; whether TRBD1, the table's D call, matches the DNA was not checked. TRBV21-1 is reported as a pseudogene. This CDR3 is built from 13 residues. CDR3 in DNA: TGTGCCGGCCTACAGGGGGGGGATCAGCCCCAGCATTTT. This encodes CAGLQGGDQPQHF.

J is TRBJ2-1 and V is TRBV19; TRBD2 agrees at 11 bases. The CDR3 sequence is 15 residues long. The V segment lost 7 bases and the J segment 4 bases; nucleotides outside the gene matches: 6. Germline V gene lookup returns CDR1 LNHDA and CDR2 SQIVND (reference sequence). CDR3 sequence reads: CASTTLAGGYNEQFF. The CDR3 coding sequence is TGTGCCAGTACCACTCTAGCGGGGGGATACAATGAGCAGTTCTTC.

J is TRBJ1-3 and V is TRBV15; TRBD1 might be the D (5 bases). There are 14 residues in the CDR3. V was cut by 5 bases and J by 0 bases, with 8 bases left in between. Germline assignment: CDR1 LNHNV and CDR2 YYDKDF (reference sequence). The CDR3 spells CATSGGGSGNTIYF. The CDR3 nucleotides are TGTGCCACCAGCGGCGGGGGCTCTGGAAACACCATATATTTT. The full variable domain, completed using reference TRBV15 and TRBJ1-3, is DAMVIQNPRYQVTQFGKPVTLSCSQTLNHNVMYWYQQKSSQAPKLLFHYYDKDFNNEADTPDNFQSRRPNTSFCFLDIRSPGLGDTAMYLCATSGGGSGNTIYFGEGSWLTVV.

This sequence joins TRBV3-1 (or the pseudogene TRBV3-2) and TRBJ2-5, with 11 positions matching TRBD2. CDR3 length equals 15 residues. The V gene end was trimmed by 6 bases and the J gene end by 2 bases; junction bases not matched to a gene: 5. The germline V gene has CDR1 LGHDT and CDR2 YNNKEL (reference sequence). In DNA, the CDR3 is TGTGCCAGCAGTCCTCTAGCGGGGGGACAAGAGACCCAGTACTTC. Translating it yields CASSPLAGGQETQYF.

The chain combines TRBV15 with TRBJ1-2; TRBD1 agrees at 8 bases. The CDR3 totals 15 residues. Trimming cost V 3 bases and J 4 bases; bases outside gene matches: 7. From germline, CDR1 is LNHNV and CDR2 YYDKDF (reference sequence). CDR3 DNA: TGTGCCACCAGCAGGCAGGTGGACAGGGCCTATGGCTACACCTTC. Its protein is CATSRQVDRAYGYTF.

J is TRBJ1-1 and V is TRBV11-3, with TRBD1 matching over 9 bases. The J segment lost 0 bases and the V segment lost 5 bases, leaving 7 bases of the junction unmatched. CDR3 size: 16 residues. Germline V lookup: CDR1 SGHNT, CDR2 YENEEA. The CDR3 bases are TGTGCCAGCAGCGGAGCCGGGACAGGGTTGAACACTGAAGCTTTCTTT. Translating it yields CASSGAGTGLNTEAFF. The full variable domain, completed using reference TRBV11-3 and TRBJ1-1, is EAGVVQSPRYKIIEKKQPVAFWCNPISGHNTLYWYLQNLGQGPELLIRYENEEAVDDSQLPKDRFSAERLKGVDSTLKIQPAELGDSAVYLCASSGAGTGLNTEAFFGQGTRLTVV.

The sample holds one count of this clone. The chain combines TRBV5-4 with TRBJ2-5; TRBD1 is a possible D gene (6 bases). With 4 bases removed from V and 5 bases from J, the gap between germline ends came to 18 bases. CDR1 and CDR2 from the germline V gene are SGHNT and YYREEE (reference sequence). This CDR3 is built from 15 residues. The CDR3 nucleotides read TGTGCCAGCAGCGGAAGTCTACAGGGTCGGGAGACCCAGTACTTC. It specifies CASSGSLQGRETQYF.

The chain employs TRBV12-3 or TRBV12-4 and TRBJ2-1; 9 bases match TRBD2. Germline trimming cut 3 bases from V and 10 bases from J; bases unmatched to any gene: 4. The length of the CDR3 is 13 residues. This CDR3 is CASSFLSGGEQFF. The CDR3 DNA sequence: TGTGCCAGCAGTTTTTTAAGCGGGGGGGAGCAGTTCTTC.

The chain links TRBV5-4 to TRBJ2-7; 8 bases map to TRBD1. The CDR3 contains 14 residues. The junction had 5 bases not matched to a gene; V was cut back by 3 bases and J by 3 bases. Germline V gene sequence: CDR1 SGHNT, CDR2 YYREEE (reference sequence). The CDR3 region is CASSWGTGLYEQYF. The CDR3 nucleotides read TGTGCCAGCAGCTGGGGGACAGGACTCTACGAGCAGTACTTC.

The chain uses TRBV30 and TRBJ2-3, with TRBD2 matching 8 bases. The junction had 12 bases not matched to a gene; V was cut back by 0 bases and J by 4 bases. CDR3 size: 17 residues. The V gene's germline CDR1 is GTSNPN and CDR2 SVGIG (reference sequence). The CDR3 nucleotides read TGTGCCTGGAGTGTGCAGGGAGCGGGGGTGTTTGCAGATACGCAGTATTTT. This translates into CAWSVQGAGVFADTQYF.